The clone carrying this T cell receptor (beta chain) was seen repeatedly, ten times or more. These data belong to a study of early T cells in non-severe SARS-CoV-2 infection. MiXCR, run by TCRdb on the 5' RACE reads, gives a single entry per CDR3 protein. The repertoire holds roughly 80,000 distinct CDR3 sequences, with roughly 9.6% as singletons. The TCR comes from an adult who was a healthcare worker with PCR-confirmed SARS-CoV-2 infection or an uninfected control (not recorded which). Sequencing was carried out using whole blood.

The CDR3: CASREGANVLTF. The CDR3 DNA reads TGTGCCAGCAGGGAAGGGGCCAACGTCCTGACTTTC. The rearrangement joins TRBV27 to TRBJ2-6, with D uncertain. Germline V gene data show CDR1 as MNHEY and CDR2 as SMNVEV (reference sequence). This CDR3 has 12 residues. V lost 6 bases to trimming and J lost 4 bases, with 4 bases between them.